This T cell receptor beta chain emerged from a study of blood T cell repertoires in COVID-19. TCRdb's table, derived via immunoSEQ multiplex PCR, lists solely in-frame clones and lacks some. Among about 340,000 clones listed, 80% to 90% were seen once. The CDR3 has 15 amino acids. The germline V and J ends were trimmed by 0 bases and 4 bases, with 11 bases remaining between them. Germline V CDR1 and CDR2: SGHRS, YFSETQ. This TCR derives from a middle-aged woman with acute COVID-19. The chain carries TRBV5-1 and TRBJ2-1, with D unresolved. The sample was PBMCs or T cells enriched from blood (not recorded which). Here the CDR3 DNA reads TGCGCCAGCAGCTTGGATAGACCTAGTTACAATGAGCAGTTCTTC. Translated: CASSLDRPSYNEQFF.